The entry below describes one TCR beta chain. Its specificity is unknown. This specimen comes from a study of Graves' ophthalmopathy and Graves' hyperthyroidism. Study as a whole: Stable hyperthyroidism meant no progression to ophthalmopathy within 18 months of follow-up. Study results and limitations: Blood repertoires reportedly contained most expanded thyroid clonotypes above 0.001 frequency. The model's ophthalmopathy progression predictions had around 67% sensitivity and over 72% specificity.

The germline V gene encodes CDR1 SEHNR and CDR2 FQNEAQ (reference sequence). Trimming pared 8 bases from V and 5 bases from J, leaving 31 bases between. This CDR3 is 19 amino acids long. As the template, RNA transcripts were used to amplify TCR beta CDR3 regions. RT-PCR in the first round used HTBI primers; a second-round multiplex PCR followed. A single record per CDR3 protein comes from TCRdb applying MiXCR to the multiplex PCR reads. Seen here are over a million distinct CDR3 sequences, about two fifths observed once, and the top ten hold 11%. Patients newly diagnosed with hyperthyroidism, under 2 months' duration, were aged 18 to 65, the study reports.

The chain joins TRBV7-9 to TRBJ1-5; D possibly corresponds to TRBD1 (5 bases). This receptor was obtained from an adult man with Graves' hyperthyroidism. Specimen: peripheral blood or thyroid tissue (not recorded which). CDR3 residues: CASESSRRGSTREDQPQHF. The CDR3 bases are TGTGCCAGCGAGTCCAGTCGGCGGGGGTCGACACGGGAAGATCAGCCCCAGCATTTT.